The 18 T cell receptor beta chains below all came from one sample that was sequenced in a study of human T cells and chemical hapten exposure. Time point described: patch test 1, 2 weeks after DPC sensitization. Treatment: therapeutic diphenylcyclopropenone sensitization with weekly scalp DPC. A single record per CDR3 protein comes from TCRdb applying MiXCR to the RACE reads. The profile shows about 340,000 distinct CDR3 sequences, 6% to 8.5% of them singletons. The sample in question was whole blood, obtained in connection with sensitization to the hapten diphenylcyclopropenone (DPC). Every receptor here comes from a woman younger than 35 with alopecia areata. Some clones in this sample may be carry-over from other donors' samples.

This clonotype was detected a few times. The chain combines TRBV6-1 with TRBJ1-1; perhaps TRBD1 as D (6 bases). The germline V and J ends were trimmed by 2 bases and 8 bases, with 15 bases remaining between them. Germline-derived CDR1 and CDR2 are MNHNS and SASEGT. This CDR3 contains 14 residues. The CDR3 DNA sequence: TGTGCCAGCAGTGAACTCTCACAGGGAGGGGAAGCTTTCTTT. Translating it yields CASSELSQGGEAFF.

This clonotype was detected a few times. DNA for the CDR3: TGCAGTGCTAGCCTAACAGATACGCAGTATTTT. Translation: CSASLTDTQYF. The chain combines TRBV20-1 with TRBJ2-3, with D hard to call. CDR1 and CDR2 from the germline V gene are DFQATT and SNEGSKA (reference sequence). There are 11 residues in the CDR3. Between the trimmed V and J ends, which lost 3 bases and 3 bases, there was a span of 4 bases.

The chain has TRBV21-1 and TRBJ1-5. TRBV21-1 corresponds to a pseudogene. This CDR3 comprises 15 residues. CDR3 DNA sequence: TGTGCCAGCAGCAAATGTGTGACATTCGCTTGTCACCAGCATTTT. Amino acid sequence: CASSKCVTFACHQHF.

This clonotype was recorded many times. The chain links TRBV5-1 to TRBJ1-1; D is unresolved. Germline V gene data show CDR1 as SGHRS and CDR2 as YFSETQ. There are 12 residues in the CDR3. Trimming left V 7 bases short and J 1 base short, with 8 bases between. The CDR3 DNA reads as TGCGCCAGCTCAGGACCGAACACTGAAGCTTTCTTT. The encoded protein is CASSGPNTEAFF.

This clonotype was observed a handful of times. The rearrangement uses TRBV6-5 and TRBJ1-2; weak D call: TRBD1 (6 bases). CDR3 length: 15 residues. Germline lookup yields CDR1 MNHEY and CDR2 SVGAGI. V lost 8 bases, J lost 1 base, and 17 bases lay in between. This CDR3 is CASGRGHSFNYGYTF. DNA for the CDR3: TGTGCCAGCGGTAGGGGACACAGCTTTAACTATGGCTACACCTTC.

This clonotype was observed at least ten times. This chain uses TRBV5-1 with TRBJ2-5, with D possibly TRBD1 on 5 matching bases. V lost 0 bases, J lost 1 base, and 10 bases lay in between. CDR1 and CDR2 from the germline V gene are SGHRS and YFSETQ. The CDR3 extends over 15 amino acids. The chain's CDR3 is CASSLDAGPQETQYF. The CDR3 coding sequence is TGCGCCAGCAGCTTGGACGCAGGGCCCCAAGAGACCCAGTACTTC.

This chain's CDR3 is CASSVSESNQPQHF. CDR3 coding DNA: TGTGCCAGCAGTGTCAGCGAAAGCAATCAGCCCCAGCATTTT. The chain links TRBV7-9 to TRBJ1-5; D unclear. The CDR3 sequence is 14 residues long. Germline CDR1 is SEHNR and CDR2 is FQNEAQ (reference sequence). The V gene lost 6 bases and the J gene lost 1 base, with 10 bases spanning the gap.

J is TRBJ2-5 and V is TRBV12-3 or TRBV12-4; 8 bases line up with TRBD1. There are 16 residues in the CDR3. Germline trimming cut 7 bases from V and 0 bases from J; bases unmatched to any gene: 10. CDR3 protein: CASTASLDRDQETQYF. The CDR3 DNA follows: TGTGCCAGCACCGCATCCTTGGACAGGGACCAAGAGACCCAGTACTTC.

This clonotype was seen ten or more times. The rearrangement links TRBV5-8 to TRBJ1-5; D unresolved. Germline assignment: CDR1 SGHTS and CDR2 YDEGEE. Trimming shortened V by 0 bases and J by 5 bases, and 12 bases separated the two germline ends. This CDR3 is 15 amino acids long. The CDR3 is CASSLASGGDQPQHF. The CDR3 nucleotides are TGTGCCAGCAGCTTGGCCAGCGGTGGAGATCAGCCCCAGCATTTT.

This clonotype was observed at least ten times. The rearrangement joins TRBV10-3 to TRBJ2-1, with D perhaps matching TRBD1 (7 bases). CDR3 length: 17 residues. In germline, CDR1 is ENHRY, CDR2 SYGVKD. V lost 3 bases and J 1 base, leaving 16 bases between the germline ends. The CDR3 spells CAISELMTGRSYNEQFF. CDR3 coding DNA: TGTGCCATCAGTGAACTGATGACAGGGAGGTCCTACAATGAGCAGTTCTTC.

This clonotype was seen only a few times. The chain couples TRBV7-2 to TRBJ2-5; perhaps TRBD1 as D (5 bases). Germline CDR1 is SGHTA and CDR2 is FQGNSA. This CDR3 region has 16 residues. With 2 bases removed from V and 2 bases from J, the gap between germline ends came to 15 bases. The CDR3 nucleotides are TGTGCCAGCAGCTTACAGGAAGCCAAGGGGCAAGAGACCCAGTACTTC. Translated: CASSLQEAKGQETQYF.

In its sample, this clonotype was seen a few times. V and J are TRBV6-2 or TRBV6-3 and TRBJ2-3, with D hard to call. The CDR3 has 17 amino acids. The V and J ends lost 4 bases and 0 bases respectively, with 17 bases between them. The germline V gene has CDR1 MNHEY and CDR2 SVGEGT. Here the CDR3 DNA reads TGTGCCAGCAGTTCCTTAACATTAGGAAGGAGCACAGATACGCAGTATTTT. This sequence encodes CASSSLTLGRSTDTQYF.

This clonotype was detected only a few times. This chain links TRBV7-6 with TRBJ2-3; D might be TRBD2 (5 bases). Germline assignment: CDR1 SGHVS and CDR2 FNYEAQ. There are 17 residues in the CDR3. V was pared by 0 bases and J by 8 bases, with 21 bases between. The CDR3 protein is CASSLAGSAAASGTQYF. CDR3 coding DNA: TGTGCCAGCAGCTTAGCGGGTAGCGCCGCGGCTTCGGGTACGCAGTATTTT.

Regarding this clonotype: A junction end diverges from the germline sequence, so it may reflect a read error. The genes are TRBV14 and TRBJ1-2; possible D gene TRBD1, 5 bases. CDR1 SGHDN and CDR2 FVKESK come from the germline V gene. This CDR3 has 13 amino acids. The CDR3 bases are TGTGCCAGCAGCCAGGGGACCAACTATGGCTACGCCTTC. Translating gives CASSQGTNYGYAF.

At least ten counts were recorded for this clonotype. V and J are TRBV18 and TRBJ2-7; D unclear. Trimming took off 4 bases at V and 0 bases at J, with 10 bases between the two ends. The germline V gene encodes CDR1 KGHSH and CDR2 LQKENI. This CDR3 is built from 14 residues. The CDR3: CASSQVGNSYEQYF. In DNA, the CDR3 is TGTGCCAGCTCACAGGTGGGGAACTCCTACGAGCAGTACTTC. Full variable domain (rest looked up from reference TRBV18 and TRBJ2-7): NAGVMQNPRHLVRRRGQEARLRCSPMKGHSHVYWYRQLPEEGLKFMVYLQKENIIDESGMPKERFSAEFPKEGPSILRIQQVVRGDSAAYFCASSQVGNSYEQYFGPGTRLTVT.

This clonotype turned up a few times. As DNA, the CDR3 is TGTGCCAGCAGTTACCTGAGGGGGTCTGAAGCTTTCTTT. The encoded protein is CASSYLRGSEAFF. The rearrangement links TRBV6-5 to TRBJ1-1; D might be TRBD1 (6 bases). Germline-derived CDR1 and CDR2 are MNHEY and SVGAGI. V lost 2 bases and J lost 6, with 10 bases in between. The CDR3 is 13 amino acids.

This clonotype has only a few counts. The chain recombines TRBV5-1 with TRBJ1-1, with 9 bases fitting TRBD1. The germline CDR1 and CDR2 sequences are SGHRS and YFSETQ. After removal of 6 bases from V and 5 bases from J, the junction contained 5 bases not matched to a gene. CDR3 length equals 13 residues. The DNA of the CDR3 is TGCGCCAGCATTAGACAGGGGGATACTGAAGCTTTCTTT. Protein product: CASIRQGDTEAFF.

This clonotype has only a few counts. The gene calls are TRBV18 and TRBJ2-7, with D unresolved. This CDR3 comprises 14 residues. Germline-derived CDR1 and CDR2 are KGHSH and LQKENI. With 0 bases removed from V and 0 bases from J, the gap between germline ends came to 6 bases. The CDR3 loop reads CASSPPTLSYEQYF. CDR3 sequence (DNA): TGTGCCAGCTCACCACCGACACTCTCCTACGAGCAGTACTTC.